Given below is one T cell receptor (beta chain) in context. This entry belongs to a study of cytomegalovirus exposure and HLA in healthy donors. The CDR3 is made up of 16 amino acids. V was pared by 1 base and J by 0 bases, with 11 bases between. Germline V gene sequence: CDR1 SGHNT, CDR2 YYREEE (reference sequence). The PCR made use of 60 Vbeta and 13 Jbeta primers. Sequencing used immunoSEQ multiplex PCR; TCRdb keeps in-frame clones, though not all of them. The table includes roughly 230,000 clones, 80% to 95% detected once. The source of this sequence is a girl aged 2-15 years in good health and CMV-seronegative. Sequenced material: PBMCs. V gene TRBV5-4 combines with J gene TRBJ1-3; D unresolved. The CDR3 loop is CASSLSSGFSGNTIYF. CDR3 sequence (DNA): TGTGCCAGCAGCTTGTCTAGCGGGTTCTCTGGAAACACCATATATTTT.